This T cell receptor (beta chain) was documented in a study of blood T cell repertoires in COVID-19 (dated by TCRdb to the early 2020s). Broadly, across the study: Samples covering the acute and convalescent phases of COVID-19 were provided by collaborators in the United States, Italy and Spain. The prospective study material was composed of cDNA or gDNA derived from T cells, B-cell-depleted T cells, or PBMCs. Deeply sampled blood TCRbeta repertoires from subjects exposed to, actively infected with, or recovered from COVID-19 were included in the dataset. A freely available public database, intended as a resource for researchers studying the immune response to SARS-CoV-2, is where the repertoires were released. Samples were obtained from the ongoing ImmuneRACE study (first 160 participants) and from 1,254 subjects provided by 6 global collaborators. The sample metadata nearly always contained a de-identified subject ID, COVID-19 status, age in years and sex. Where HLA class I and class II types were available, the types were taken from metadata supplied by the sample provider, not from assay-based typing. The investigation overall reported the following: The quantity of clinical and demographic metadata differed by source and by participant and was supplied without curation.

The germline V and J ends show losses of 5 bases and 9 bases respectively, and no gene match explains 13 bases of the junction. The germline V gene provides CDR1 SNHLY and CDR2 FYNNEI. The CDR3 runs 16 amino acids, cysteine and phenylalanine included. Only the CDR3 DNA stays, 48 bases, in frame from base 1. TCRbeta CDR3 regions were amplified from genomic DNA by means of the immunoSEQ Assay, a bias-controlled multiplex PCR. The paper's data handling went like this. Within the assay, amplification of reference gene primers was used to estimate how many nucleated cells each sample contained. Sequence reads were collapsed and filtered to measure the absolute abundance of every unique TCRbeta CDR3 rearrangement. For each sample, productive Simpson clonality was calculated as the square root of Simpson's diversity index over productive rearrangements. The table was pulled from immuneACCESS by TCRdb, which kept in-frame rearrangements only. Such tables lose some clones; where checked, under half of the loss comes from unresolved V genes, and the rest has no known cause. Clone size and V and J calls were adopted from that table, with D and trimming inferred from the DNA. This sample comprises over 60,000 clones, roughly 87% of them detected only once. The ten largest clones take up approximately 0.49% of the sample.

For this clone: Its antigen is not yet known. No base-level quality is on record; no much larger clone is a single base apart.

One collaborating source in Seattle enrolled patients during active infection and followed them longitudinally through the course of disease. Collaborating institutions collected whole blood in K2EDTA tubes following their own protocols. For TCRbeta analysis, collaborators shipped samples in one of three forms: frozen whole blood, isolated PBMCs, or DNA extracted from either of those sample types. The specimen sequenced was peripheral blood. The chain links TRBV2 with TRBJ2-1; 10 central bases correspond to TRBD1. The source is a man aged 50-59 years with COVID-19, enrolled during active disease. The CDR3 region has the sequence CASSPRQGAGESEQFF. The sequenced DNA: TGTGCCAGCAGTCCTAGACAGGGGGCGGGGGAGAGTGAGCAGTTCTTC.